The 14 T cell receptor beta chains listed next were all sequenced from one sample in a study of CD8+ T cells in alopecia areata. Treatment meaning: oral pan-JAK inhibitor, 5-10 mg twice daily. Extracted RNA was reverse transcribed into cDNA, the sequencing template. TCRdb's copy holds only in-frame clones and misses some; the assay was immunoSEQ multiplex PCR. The table includes about 270,000 clones, around three fifths detected once. The specimen was CD4+ T cells sorted from blood, collected at week 52, from a patient treated with tofacitinib. The receptors stem from a human donor with alopecia areata.

This clone was found once. This chain joins TRBV27 and TRBJ2-5; D gene uncertain. Germline assignment: CDR1 MNHEY and CDR2 SMNVEV (reference sequence). Trimming took off 5 bases at V and 7 bases at J, with 14 bases between the two ends. The CDR3 length is 13 residues. CDR3 bases: TGTGCCAGCAGTCTTGACGTCTTTGGGACCCAGTACTTC. Protein sequence: CASSLDVFGTQYF.

This rearrangement joins TRBV9 to TRBJ2-2; a weak D match, TRBD1 (5 bases). CDR3 size: 15 residues. V was clipped by 2 bases and J by 1 base, with 9 bases between them. CDR1 is SGDLS, CDR2 YYNGEE, per germline. The CDR3 DNA reads as TGTGCCAGCAGCGTCCTGCAGGGGAACACCGGGGAGCTGTTTTTT. As protein: CASSVLQGNTGELFF.

The chain recombines TRBV4-2 with TRBJ1-2; 7 nucleotides line up with TRBD1. This CDR3 is built from 14 residues. With V trimmed by 7 bases and J by 8 bases, 13 bases remained unmatched. Germline lookup yields CDR1 LGHNA and CDR2 YNFKEQ. CDR3 residues: CASTLDREDGGYTF. As DNA, the CDR3 is TGTGCCAGCACCCTCGACAGGGAAGATGGAGGCTACACCTTC.

In this sample, this clone turned up a few times. Other DNA sequences of this sample code for an identical CDR3. This chain joins TRBV30 and TRBJ1-2, with D perhaps TRBD1 (5 bases). In germline, CDR1 is GTSNPN, CDR2 SVGIG (reference sequence). V was pared by 2 bases and J by 2 bases, with 9 bases between. The CDR3 length is 13 residues. CDR3 protein: CAWSRAGNYGYTF. As DNA, the CDR3 is TGTGCCTGGAGTAGGGCAGGGAACTATGGCTACACCTTC.

This clone has just a few counts. In DNA, the CDR3 is TGCGCCAGCAGCTTGCTAACTAGTCGTCTCACAGATACGCAGTATTTT. As protein: CASSLLTSRLTDTQYF. The rearrangement uses TRBV5-1 and TRBJ2-3; a possible D gene is TRBD2 (5 bases). The CDR3 totals 16 residues. Deletions cut 1 base from V and 2 bases from J, with 14 bases between. Per germline, CDR1 SGHRS and CDR2 YFSETQ.

The chain combines TRBV6-5 with TRBJ2-2, with D uncertain. The V gene's germline CDR1 is MNHEY and CDR2 SVGAGI. V was cut by 5 bases and J by 6 bases, with 10 bases left in between. The CDR3 is 13 residues long. In nucleotides, the CDR3 is TGTGCCAGCAGTCCTTCCGCATCCGGGGAGCTGTTTTTT. As protein: CASSPSASGELFF.

The chain is built from TRBV5-1 and TRBJ2-3; 7 bases agree with TRBD2. The CDR3 spans 15 residues. Trimming at V came to 0 bases and at J to 7 bases, leaving 8 bases not matched to a gene. CDR1 and CDR2 (germline): SGHRS, YFSETQ. The CDR3 DNA reads TGCGCCAGCAGCTTGGGGCCAGCGGGGTTGAATACGCAGTATTTT. Amino acid sequence: CASSLGPAGLNTQYF.

This clone is a singleton in its sample. At one of its ends the junction is not consistent with the germline gene, which may arise from a read error. The chain carries TRBV20-1 and TRBJ2-7, with D possibly TRBD1 on 5 matching bases. CDR3 length: 11 residues. Germline CDR1 and CDR2: DFQATT and SNEGSKA (reference sequence). In DNA form, the CDR3 reads TGCAGTGCTGGAGACAGATACGAGCAGTACTTC. This gives the protein CSAGDRYEQYF.

The chain joins TRBV25-1 to TRBJ2-5; D remains unclear. The CDR3 spans 13 residues. Germline lookup yields CDR1 MGHDK and CDR2 SYGVNS. Deletions cut 3 bases from V and 5 bases from J, with 10 bases between. In DNA, the CDR3 is TGTGCCAGCAGTGACGGACGCCGGGAGACCCAGTACTTC. Translated, it gives CASSDGRRETQYF.

This chain joins TRBV25-1 and TRBJ2-2; D ambiguous. V was clipped by 5 bases and J by 5 bases, with 6 bases between them. The length of the CDR3 is 12 residues. Germline CDR1 reads MGHDK; CDR2 reads SYGVNS. CDR3 loop: CASSLGTGELFF. The CDR3 DNA reads as TGTGCCAGCAGTCTGGGGACCGGGGAGCTGTTTTTT.

This clone was observed a few times. Distinct nucleotide sequences in the sample also encode this CDR3. The chain links TRBV29-1 to TRBJ1-1, with 7 bases fitting TRBD1. Trimming cost V 4 bases and J 1 base; bases outside gene matches: 3. The CDR3 consists of 13 residues. Germline V gene sequence: CDR1 SQVTM, CDR2 ANQGSEA. In nucleotides, the CDR3 is TGCAGCGTTGGACACAGGGGGAACACTGAAGCTTTCTTT. Translated: CSVGHRGNTEAFF.

The rearrangement joins TRBV6-5 to TRBJ2-7, with D tentatively TRBD1 (5 bases). The length of the CDR3 is 14 residues. The germline V gene has CDR1 MNHEY and CDR2 SVGAGI. The ends were cut back, 0 bases at V and 2 bases at J, with 8 bases in the middle. The CDR3 nucleotides are TGTGCCAGCAGTTACTCGGCAGGGACCTACGAGCAGTACTTC. Encoded protein: CASSYSAGTYEQYF.

CDR3 sequence (DNA): TGCAGCGTCCTCCCAACTAGCGGGGGGATCTACGAGCAGTACTTC. As protein: CSVLPTSGGIYEQYF. The chain has TRBV29-1 and TRBJ2-7, with TRBD2 matching over 12 bases. This CDR3 is built from 15 residues. With 6 bases clipped from V and 3 bases from J, the junction kept 9 bases outside the gene matches. Germline V lookup: CDR1 SQVTM, CDR2 ANQGSEA.

The V and J genes are TRBV11-2 and TRBJ2-3; tentative D call: TRBD1 (6 bases). The germline gives CDR1 SGHAT, CDR2 FQNNGV. The CDR3 totals 12 residues. With 5 bases removed from V and 8 bases from J, the gap between germline ends came to 11 bases. The CDR3 here is CASSQQQGTQYF. The CDR3 coding sequence is TGTGCCAGCAGCCAACAACAGGGTACGCAGTATTTT. The variable domain in full, with the rest retrieved from reference TRBV11-2 and TRBJ2-3, is EAGVAQSPRYKIIEKRQSVAFWCNPISGHATLYWYQQILGQGPKLLIQFQNNGVVDDSQLPKDRFSAERLKGVDSTLKIQPAKLEDSAVYLCASSQQQGTQYFGPGTRLTVL.